This is a list of T cell receptor beta chains from one sample in a study of blood T cell repertoires in COVID-19. The repertoire was sequenced with immunoSEQ multiplex PCR; TCRdb's copy has only in-frame clones and lacks some. The sample includes approximately 230,000 clones, around 89% of them seen just once. The sample was PBMCs or T cells enriched from blood (not recorded which). These receptors all come from a woman younger than 45 who had recovered from COVID-19. The conserved cysteine and the conserved F or W are not part of the CDR3 here. Fields, in order: CDR3 protein, V gene, clone size, D gene, J gene. D genes are given only for firm matches. Clone size, where shown, is once, few, many, or a class for clones that have expanded.

ASSLDRGGNQPQH TRBV19 once TRBD1 TRBJ1-5
ASSLTPQETQY TRBV7-3 few - TRBJ2-5
ASSLGTAAGNTIY TRBV28 - TRBD1 TRBJ1-3
ASSQDRFSGNTIY TRBV5-4 - TRBD1 TRBJ1-3
ASSTKDEQF TRBV12-3/TRBV12-4 - - TRBJ2-1
ASSLGLVNEKLF TRBV7-9 - - TRBJ1-4
ASRGSGKQGDTQY TRBV27 - - TRBJ2-3
ASSRVGGDTEAF TRBV7-8 - - TRBJ1-1
ASSGEVVSSTDTQY TRBV11-2 - - TRBJ2-3
ASSLQASSTDTQY TRBV7-2 - - TRBJ2-3
ASSQASRGTDTQY TRBV4-3 - - TRBJ2-3
ASSQDPGRNQPQH TRBV4-3 - - TRBJ1-5
ASSFLGAHTEAF TRBV27 - - TRBJ1-1
AISETGVSNYGYT TRBV10-3 once TRBD1 TRBJ1-2
ASSIGAGTSYEQY TRBV9 - - TRBJ2-7
ASSFLRSGSLTDTQY TRBV7-3 - TRBD2 TRBJ2-3
ASSPRTARGNTEAF TRBV5-4 - - TRBJ1-1
ASSPRPAGGTSSTDTQY TRBV7-2 - TRBD2 TRBJ2-3
ASSPANTEAF TRBV18 - - TRBJ1-1
AIKTANTGELF TRBV12-3/TRBV12-4 once - TRBJ2-2
ASSIRVSTEAF TRBV19 - - TRBJ1-1
ASSPDRGRDEKLF TRBV7-9 - TRBD1 TRBJ1-4
AWSVGQGLYEQY TRBV30 - TRBD1 TRBJ2-7
ASSILVANEQF TRBV19 - - TRBJ2-1
ASSLAMNTEAF TRBV27 - - TRBJ1-1
ASSPDSNTEAF TRBV6-2/TRBV6-3 - - TRBJ1-1
ASSVGFGQGAEAF TRBV9 - TRBD1 TRBJ1-1
ASSVVGGFDFDEQF TRBV9 - TRBD2 TRBJ2-1
ASGRTGDGYT TRBV12-3/TRBV12-4 - TRBD1 TRBJ1-2
ASSQDRAGGGAF TRBV5-4 - TRBD1 TRBJ1-1
ASSSALGTSGSYEQY TRBV19 few TRBD2 TRBJ2-7
ASRAEVEAF TRBV2 - - TRBJ1-1
ASSPGTSGYEQY TRBV11-3 - TRBD2 TRBJ2-7
ASSLYFGPTGKMNTEAF TRBV27 - - TRBJ1-1
ASSPEANTGELF TRBV7-9 - - TRBJ2-2
ASSLYPGQGGNDGYT TRBV28 - TRBD1 TRBJ1-2
AMTAASGYT TRBV5-4 - - TRBJ1-2
ASSLFNYGYT TRBV28 once - TRBJ1-2
ATKTGENTEAF TRBV24-1 - - TRBJ1-1
ASSPSGTALYGYT TRBV6-2/TRBV6-3 - TRBD1 TRBJ1-2
AISAPDRENSPLH TRBV10-3 - - TRBJ1-6
ASSLGSNTEAF TRBV11-2 - - TRBJ1-1
ASSPEGEIRLGDTQY TRBV14 once - TRBJ2-3
ASSQQRATSGRFAGELF TRBV14 - TRBD2 TRBJ2-2
ASSRTTGSYEQY TRBV11-3 - - TRBJ2-7
ASSSHGQGNGAEAF TRBV28 - TRBD1 TRBJ1-1
ASSYSRVWSTDTQY TRBV6-5 - - TRBJ2-3
ASSIEGATEAF TRBV19 - - TRBJ1-1
ACKGLSNTGELF TRBV2 - - TRBJ2-2
ASSFVSDYGYT TRBV28 - - TRBJ1-2
ASSPGTGFSTDTQY TRBV18 - TRBD1 TRBJ2-3
SARAGYEQY TRBV20-1 - - TRBJ2-7
ASSLGTGHSGNTIY TRBV9 - TRBD1 TRBJ1-3
ASSASVTAATNTEAF TRBV25-1 - - TRBJ1-1
ASSQSPGQYYEQY TRBV4-3 - TRBD1 TRBJ2-7
ASSRLAKETQY TRBV18 - TRBD2 TRBJ2-5
AISLGQLTDTQY TRBV10-3 - TRBD1 TRBJ2-3
ASSFDRGPQF TRBV5-1 once TRBD1 TRBJ2-1